What follows describes a single T cell receptor (beta chain). Its antigen is unidentified. Profiled with immunoSEQ multiplex PCR; TCRdb holds only in-frame clones, not every one. The repertoire holds about 480,000 clones, with around 88% as singletons. Regarding treatment: around 19 received Ad26.COV2.S at low or high dose, single or two shots; about five received placebo; per-sample allocation not given. Samples analyzed were those drawn on day 63 after the first vaccine or placebo injection. The data were taken from a study of Ad26.COV2.S vaccination and SARS-CoV-2 variants. Study-level background: Each vaccinee took Ad26.COV2.S intramuscularly, once or twice 56 days apart. Study-wide findings and caveats: Substantial response breadth was reportedly seen for spike-specific CD8+ and CD4+ T cells after vaccination. Vaccine and placebo recipients had similar non-spike TCR breadth. Vaccine recipients showed a spike-specific TCR breadth that was higher than in placebo recipients.

Per germline, CDR1 LNHDA and CDR2 SQIVND (reference sequence). V lost 4 bases and J lost 5; bases outside the gene matches: 6. CDR3 length: 15 residues. This chain uses TRBV19 with TRBJ2-5, with 11 bases fitting TRBD1. The receptor was derived from a person between 18 and 65 years old who received the Ad26.COV2.S COVID-19 vaccine or a placebo. The sequences come from peripheral blood, collected in a trial of Ad26.COV2.S vaccine versus placebo. CDR3 loop: CASSTGTGGFETQYF. As DNA, the CDR3 is TGTGCCAGTAGTACCGGGACAGGGGGTTTCGAGACCCAGTACTTC. The full variable domain, with the rest looked up from reference TRBV19 and TRBJ2-5, is DGGITQSPKYLFRKEGQNVTLSCEQNLNHDAMYWYRQDPGQGLRLIYYSQIVNDFQKGDIAEGYSVSREKKESFPLTVTSAQKNPTAFYLCASSTGTGGFETQYFGPGTRLLVL.